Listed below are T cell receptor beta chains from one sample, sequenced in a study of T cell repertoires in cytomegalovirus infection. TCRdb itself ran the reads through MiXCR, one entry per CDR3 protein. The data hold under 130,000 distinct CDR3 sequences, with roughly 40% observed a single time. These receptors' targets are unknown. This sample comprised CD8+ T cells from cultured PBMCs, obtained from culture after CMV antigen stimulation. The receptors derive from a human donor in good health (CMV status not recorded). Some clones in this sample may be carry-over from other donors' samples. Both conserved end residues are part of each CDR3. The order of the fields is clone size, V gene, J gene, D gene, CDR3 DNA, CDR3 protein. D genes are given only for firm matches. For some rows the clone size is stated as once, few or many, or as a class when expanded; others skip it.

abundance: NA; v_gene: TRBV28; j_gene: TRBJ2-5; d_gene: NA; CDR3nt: TGTGCCAGCAGTTTTCTGTGGGGAACTCAAGAGACCCAGTACTTC; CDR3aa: CASSFLWGTQETQYF
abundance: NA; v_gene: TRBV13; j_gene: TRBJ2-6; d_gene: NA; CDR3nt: TGTGCCAGCAGCTTACGTGGCTCTGGGGCCAACGTCCTGACTTTC; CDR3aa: CASSLRGSGANVLTF
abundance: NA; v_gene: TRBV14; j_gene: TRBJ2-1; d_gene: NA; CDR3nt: TGTGCCAGCAGCCAAGCATTGGAGAGATCCTACAATGAGCAGTTCTTC; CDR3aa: CASSQALERSYNEQFF
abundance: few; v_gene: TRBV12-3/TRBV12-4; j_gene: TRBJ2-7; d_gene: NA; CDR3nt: TGTGCCAGCAGTTTTGTAAGTCAGTCCGGCGAGCAGTACTTC; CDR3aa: CASSFVSQSGEQYF
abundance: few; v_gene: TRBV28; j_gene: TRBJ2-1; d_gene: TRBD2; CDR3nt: TGTGCCAGCAGGAGCGGGGGGACCTACAATGAGCAGTTCTTC; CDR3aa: CASRSGGTYNEQFF
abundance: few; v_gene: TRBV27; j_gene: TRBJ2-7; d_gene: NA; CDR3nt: TGTGCCAGCAGTTTCGACGGTGGGTCCTACGAGCAGTACTTC; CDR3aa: CASSFDGGSYEQYF
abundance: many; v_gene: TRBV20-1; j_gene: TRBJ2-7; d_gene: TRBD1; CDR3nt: TGCAGTGCTAGAGATAACAGGGGGCCCTACGAGCAGTACTTC; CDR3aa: CSARDNRGPYEQYF
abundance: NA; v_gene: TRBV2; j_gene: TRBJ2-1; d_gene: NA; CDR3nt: TGTGCCAGCAGCGAGGGGCGGGGGCCCTCCTACAATGAGCAGTTCTTC; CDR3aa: CASSEGRGPSYNEQFF
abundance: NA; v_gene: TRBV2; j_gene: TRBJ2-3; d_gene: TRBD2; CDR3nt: TGTGCCAGCAGTGAATATGTAGCGGGGGTAGCCTTACTCCAAACAGATACGCAGTATTTT; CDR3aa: CASSEYVAGVALLQTDTQYF
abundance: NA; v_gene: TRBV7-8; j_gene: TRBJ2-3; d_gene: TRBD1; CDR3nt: TGTGCCAGCGGCCCCGGGACAGGGACCACAGATACGCAGTATTTT; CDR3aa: CASGPGTGTTDTQYF
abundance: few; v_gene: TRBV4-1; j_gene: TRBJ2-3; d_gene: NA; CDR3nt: TGCGCCAGCAGCCAAGGACTTCGAGGGGCTTCAGATACGCAGTATTTT; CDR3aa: CASSQGLRGASDTQYF
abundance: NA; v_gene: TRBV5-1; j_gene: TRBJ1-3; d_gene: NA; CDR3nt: TGCGCCAGCGGAGTTGGCTCTGGAAACACCATATATTTT; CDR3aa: CASGVGSGNTIYF
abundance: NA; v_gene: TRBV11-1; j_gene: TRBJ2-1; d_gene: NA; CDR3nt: TGTGCCAGCAGCCTCCACCGCTCGGGTGGGGATGAGCAGTTCTTC; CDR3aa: CASSLHRSGGDEQFF
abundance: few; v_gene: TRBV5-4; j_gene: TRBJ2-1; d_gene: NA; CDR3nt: TGTGCCAGCAGCTTGAGAAGGTCCAATGAGCAGTTCTTC; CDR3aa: CASSLRRSNEQFF
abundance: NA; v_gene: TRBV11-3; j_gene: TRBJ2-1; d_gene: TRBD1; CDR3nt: TGTGCCAGCAGCTTAGAAGGTCTTGCTGGGACAGGGAACAATGAGCAGTTCTTC; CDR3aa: CASSLEGLAGTGNNEQFF
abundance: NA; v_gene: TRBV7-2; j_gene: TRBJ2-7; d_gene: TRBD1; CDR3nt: TGTGCCAGCAGCTTAGCGGTGGCAGGGGGTAGGTACGAGCAGTACTTC; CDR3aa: CASSLAVAGGRYEQYF
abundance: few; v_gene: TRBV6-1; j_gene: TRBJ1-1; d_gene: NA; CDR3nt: TGTGCCAGCAGTGTAGCCCTACCCCGGACTGAAGCTTTCTTT; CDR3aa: CASSVALPRTEAFF
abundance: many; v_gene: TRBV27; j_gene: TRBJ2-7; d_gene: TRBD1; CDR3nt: TGTGCCAGCAGTTCGGGACAGGCCTGGGGCTCCTACGAGCAGTACTTC; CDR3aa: CASSSGQAWGSYEQYF
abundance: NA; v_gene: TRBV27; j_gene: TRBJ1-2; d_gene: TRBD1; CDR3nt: TGTGCCAGCGCGACGGGGACAGGGGTCTATGGCTACACCTTC; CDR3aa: CASATGTGVYGYTF
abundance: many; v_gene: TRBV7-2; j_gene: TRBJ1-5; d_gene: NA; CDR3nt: TGTGCCAGCAGCTTAAACGGGGGCTATAGCAATCAGCCCCAGCATTTT; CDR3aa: CASSLNGGYSNQPQHF
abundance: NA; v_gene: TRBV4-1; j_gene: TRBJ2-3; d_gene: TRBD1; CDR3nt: TGCGCCAGCAGCCAGGGTGACGGGACAGTCACAGATACGCAGTATTTT; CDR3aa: CASSQGDGTVTDTQYF
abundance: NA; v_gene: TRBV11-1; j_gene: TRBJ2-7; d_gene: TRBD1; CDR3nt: TGTGCCAGCAGTTTTTGGACAGGGGGCTACGAGCAGTACTTC; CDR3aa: CASSFWTGGYEQYF
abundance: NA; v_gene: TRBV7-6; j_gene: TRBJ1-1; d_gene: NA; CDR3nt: TGTGCCAGCAGCCAGACCCCAGGGAACACTGAAGCTTTCTTT; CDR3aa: CASSQTPGNTEAFF
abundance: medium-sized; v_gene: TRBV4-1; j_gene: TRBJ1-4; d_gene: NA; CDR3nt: TGCGCCAGCAGCCAAGAGAGAGGTACGAGTGAAAAACTGTTTTTT; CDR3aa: CASSQERGTSEKLFF
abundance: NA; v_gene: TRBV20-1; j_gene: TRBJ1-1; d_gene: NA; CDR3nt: TGCAGTGCTAGGTGGCCAAACACTGAAGCTTTCTTT; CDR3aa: CSARWPNTEAFF
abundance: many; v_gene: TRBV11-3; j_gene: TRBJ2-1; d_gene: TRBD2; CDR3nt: TGTGCCAGCAGCTTAGATCCCCTAGCGGGCCACTACAATGAGCAGTTCTTC; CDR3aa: CASSLDPLAGHYNEQFF
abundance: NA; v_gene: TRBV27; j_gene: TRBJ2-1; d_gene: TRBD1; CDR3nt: TGTGCCAGCAGTTTATTGGCAGGACAGGGGACGGGTGAGCAGTTCTTC; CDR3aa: CASSLLAGQGTGEQFF
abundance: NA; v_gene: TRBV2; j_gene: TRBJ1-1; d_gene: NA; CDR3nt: TGTGCCAGCAGGGACCCCAGAGACGAGAACACTGAAGCTTTCTTT; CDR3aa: CASRDPRDENTEAFF
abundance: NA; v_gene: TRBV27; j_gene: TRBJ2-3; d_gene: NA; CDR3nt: TGTGCCAGCAGTTTTTCGGACAGCACAGATACGCAGTATTTT; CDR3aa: CASSFSDSTDTQYF
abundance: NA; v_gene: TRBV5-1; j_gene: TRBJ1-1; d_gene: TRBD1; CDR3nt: TGCGCCAGCAGTTTTACCGGGACAGAGAACACTGAAGCTTTCTTT; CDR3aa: CASSFTGTENTEAFF
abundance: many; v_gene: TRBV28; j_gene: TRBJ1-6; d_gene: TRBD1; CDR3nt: TGTGCCAGCAGCGACGACAGGGGGGGGAGAAAGCCCCTCCACTTT; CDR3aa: CASSDDRGGRKPLHF
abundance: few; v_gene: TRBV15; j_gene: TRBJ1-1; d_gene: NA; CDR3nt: TGTGCCACCAGCAGGCTCTCGCTAGGGGGACCGAACACTGAAGCTTTCTTT; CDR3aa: CATSRLSLGGPNTEAFF
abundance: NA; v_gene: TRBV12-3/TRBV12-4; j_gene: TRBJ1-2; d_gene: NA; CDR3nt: TGTGCCAGCAGAGACCACGGGAGGACTCACGACTATGGCTACACCTTC; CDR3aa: CASRDHGRTHDYGYTF
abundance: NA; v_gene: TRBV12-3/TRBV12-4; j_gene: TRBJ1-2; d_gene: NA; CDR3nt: TGTGCCAGCAGCTCCGGGCCTTATGGCTACACCTTC; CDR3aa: CASSSGPYGYTF
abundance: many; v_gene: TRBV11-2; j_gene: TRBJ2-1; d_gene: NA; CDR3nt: TGTGCCAGCAGCTTTGGTTTCGTGGGGCCAGATTACAATGAGCAGTTCTTC; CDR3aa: CASSFGFVGPDYNEQFF
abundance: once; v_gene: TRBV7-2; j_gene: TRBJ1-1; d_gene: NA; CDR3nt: TGTGCCAGCAGCTTGAAATTGACCGGCCCCACTGAAGCTTTCTTT; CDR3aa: CASSLKLTGPTEAFF
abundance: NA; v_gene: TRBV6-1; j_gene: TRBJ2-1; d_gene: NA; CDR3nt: TGTGCCAGCAGTTACGCGGGGGCGAATGAGCAGTTCTTC; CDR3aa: CASSYAGANEQFF
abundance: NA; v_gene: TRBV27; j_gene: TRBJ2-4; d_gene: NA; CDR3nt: TGTGCCAGCAGCCCCGGGATGTTAAACATTCAGTACTTC; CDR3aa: CASSPGMLNIQYF
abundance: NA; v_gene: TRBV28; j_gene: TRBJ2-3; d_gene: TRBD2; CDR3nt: TGTGCCAGCAGTCCGACTAGCGGGGGGCGCACAGATACGCAGTATTTT; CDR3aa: CASSPTSGGRTDTQYF
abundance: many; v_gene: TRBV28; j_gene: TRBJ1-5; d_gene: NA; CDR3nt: TGTGCCAGCAGGAGCGGGGGTAGCAATCAGCCCCAGCATTTT; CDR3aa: CASRSGGSNQPQHF
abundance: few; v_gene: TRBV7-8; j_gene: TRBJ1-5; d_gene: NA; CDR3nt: TGTGCCAGCAGCCCTGAGGGGGGAGTAGTGCAGCCCCAGCATTTT; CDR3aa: CASSPEGGVVQPQHF
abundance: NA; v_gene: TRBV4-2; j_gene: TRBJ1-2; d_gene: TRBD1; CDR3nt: TGTGCCAGCAGCCCACCGGGACAGGGGTCCGGCTACACCTTC; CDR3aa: CASSPPGQGSGYTF
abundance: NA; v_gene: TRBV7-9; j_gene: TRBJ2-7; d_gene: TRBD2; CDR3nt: TGTGCCAGCAGCCCAGGGACTAGCGGGGAATCCTACGAGCAGTACTTC; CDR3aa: CASSPGTSGESYEQYF
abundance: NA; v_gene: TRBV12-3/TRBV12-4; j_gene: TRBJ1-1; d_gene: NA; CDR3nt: TGTGCCAGCAGTTCTAGCGCTGAAGCTTTCTTT; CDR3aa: CASSSSAEAFF
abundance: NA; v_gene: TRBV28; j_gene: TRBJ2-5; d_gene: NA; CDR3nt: TGTGCCAGCAGTTTACCCGGGGCCCTGATGACCCAGTACTTC; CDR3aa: CASSLPGALMTQYF
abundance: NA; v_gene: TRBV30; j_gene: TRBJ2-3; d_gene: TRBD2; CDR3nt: TGTGCCTGGAGTGTCCTCCGGGGGGGCGCAGATACGCAGTATTTT; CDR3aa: CAWSVLRGGADTQYF
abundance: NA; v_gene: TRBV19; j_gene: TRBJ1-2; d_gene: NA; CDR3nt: TGTGCCAGTAGTATCATGTCAGGAGACTCCTATGGCTACACCTTC; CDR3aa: CASSIMSGDSYGYTF
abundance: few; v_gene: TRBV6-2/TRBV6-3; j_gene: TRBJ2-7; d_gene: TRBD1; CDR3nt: TGTGCCAGCAGTTCGAATATCGGACAGGGGGTATACGAGCAGTACTTC; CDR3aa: CASSSNIGQGVYEQYF
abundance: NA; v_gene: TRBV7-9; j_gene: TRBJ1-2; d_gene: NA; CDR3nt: TGTGCCACCTTGAAGGGGGATTCGTATGGCTACACCTTC; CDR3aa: CATLKGDSYGYTF
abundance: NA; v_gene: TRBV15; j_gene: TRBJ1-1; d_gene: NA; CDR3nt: TGTGCCACCAGCAGAGATCATGAAGGGACGACGGAGGGGGCTTTCTTT; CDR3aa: CATSRDHEGTTEGAFF
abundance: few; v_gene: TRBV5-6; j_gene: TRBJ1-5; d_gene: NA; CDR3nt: TGTGCCAGCAGCCTCTCAGGGGATCAGCCCCAGCATTTT; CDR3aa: CASSLSGDQPQHF
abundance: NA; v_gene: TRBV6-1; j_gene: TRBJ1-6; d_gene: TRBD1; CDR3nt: TGTGCCACCACCGAGACAGGGGGATATTCACCCCTCCACTTT; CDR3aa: CATTETGGYSPLHF
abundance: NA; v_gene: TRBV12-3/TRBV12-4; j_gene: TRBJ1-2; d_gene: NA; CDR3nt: TGTGCCAGCAGTTTTGGGTGGGATCTGAGAGGCTACACCTTC; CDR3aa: CASSFGWDLRGYTF
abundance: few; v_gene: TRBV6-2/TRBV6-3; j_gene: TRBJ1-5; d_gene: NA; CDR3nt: TGTGCCAGCAGTTACGGGTGGACAGAGAGCAATCAGCCCCAGCATTTT; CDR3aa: CASSYGWTESNQPQHF
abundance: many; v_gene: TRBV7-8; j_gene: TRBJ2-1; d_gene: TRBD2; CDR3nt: TGTGCCAGCAGCTTAGATGGTAGCGGGGGGCCGAGCTCCTACAATGAGCAGTTCTTC; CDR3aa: CASSLDGSGGPSSYNEQFF